This entry is about one TCR beta chain. This CDR3 is 13 amino acids long. Germline CDR1 reads LNHDA; CDR2 reads SQIVND (reference sequence). V dropped 6 bases and J dropped 4; count of bases not matched to a gene: 3. Generated by immunoSEQ multiplex PCR, the TCRdb table keeps only in-frame clones and is missing some. In the table there are 90,000 to 100,000 clones, about 91% of which are singletons. The source of the sample is a study of PD-1 blockade in classical Hodgkin lymphoma. All patients relapsed after autologous stem cell transplantation, and brentuximab vedotin exposure varied. Material: peripheral blood mononuclear cells (PBMCs), obtained before the second cycle of nivolumab. The clonotype comes from a human donor with classical Hodgkin lymphoma. J is TRBJ2-1 and V is TRBV19; 7 nucleotides line up with TRBD2. The CDR3 nucleotides read TGTGCCAGTAGCATGGGAGGGTACAATGAGCAGTTCTTC. Its translation: CASSMGGYNEQFF.